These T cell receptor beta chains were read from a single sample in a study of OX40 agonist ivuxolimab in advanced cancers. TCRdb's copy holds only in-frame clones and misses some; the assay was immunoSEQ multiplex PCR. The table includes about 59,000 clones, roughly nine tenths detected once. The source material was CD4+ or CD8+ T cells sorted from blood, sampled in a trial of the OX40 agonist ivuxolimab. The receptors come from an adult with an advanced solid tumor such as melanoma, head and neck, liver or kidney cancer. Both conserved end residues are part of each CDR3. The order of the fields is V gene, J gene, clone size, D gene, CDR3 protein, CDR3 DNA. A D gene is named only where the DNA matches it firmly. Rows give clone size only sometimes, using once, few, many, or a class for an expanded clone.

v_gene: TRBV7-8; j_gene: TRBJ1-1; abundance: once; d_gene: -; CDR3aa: CASSLVTGTEAFF; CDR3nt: TGTGCCAGCAGCCTCGTCACAGGTACTGAAGCTTTCTTT
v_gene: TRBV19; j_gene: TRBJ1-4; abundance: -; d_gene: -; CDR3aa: CASSIPSGTNEKLFF; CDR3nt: TGTGCCAGTAGTATACCTTCAGGTACTAATGAAAAACTGTTTTTT
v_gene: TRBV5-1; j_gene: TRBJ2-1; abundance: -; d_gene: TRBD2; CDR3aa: CASSLVSGGQRGNEQFF; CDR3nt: TGCGCCAGCAGCTTGGTTTCGGGAGGCCAACGTGGCAATGAGCAGTTCTTC
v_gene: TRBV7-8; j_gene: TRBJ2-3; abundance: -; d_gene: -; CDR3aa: CASSLRLAWTDTQYF; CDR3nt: TGTGCCAGCAGCTTAAGGTTAGCTTGGACAGATACGCAGTATTTT
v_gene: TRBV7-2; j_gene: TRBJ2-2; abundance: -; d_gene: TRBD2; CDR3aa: CASSLMLAGVNGELFF; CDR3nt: TGTGCCAGCAGCTTGATGCTAGCGGGAGTTAACGGGGAGCTGTTTTTT
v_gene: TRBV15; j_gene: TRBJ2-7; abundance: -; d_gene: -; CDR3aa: CATSRDQGVEQYF; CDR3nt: TGTGCCACCAGCAGAGATCAAGGGGTCGAGCAGTACTTC
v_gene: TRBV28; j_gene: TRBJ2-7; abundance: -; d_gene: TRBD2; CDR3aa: CASSLAGRAYEQYF; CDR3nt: TGTGCCAGCAGTTTAGCCGGGAGGGCCTACGAGCAGTACTTC
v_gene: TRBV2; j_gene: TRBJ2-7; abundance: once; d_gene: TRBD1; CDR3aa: CASSAGTDGIEQYF; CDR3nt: TGTGCCAGCAGTGCCGGGACAGACGGGATAGAGCAGTACTTC
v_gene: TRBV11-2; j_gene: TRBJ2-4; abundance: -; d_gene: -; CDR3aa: CASSSSLGEGNIQYF; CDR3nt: TGTGCCAGCAGCTCGAGCCTCGGCGAGGGAAACATTCAGTACTTC
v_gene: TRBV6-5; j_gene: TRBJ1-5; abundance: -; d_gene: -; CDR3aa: CASSTRRQSNQPQHF; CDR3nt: TGTGCCAGCAGTACAAGGCGCCAAAGTAATCAGCCCCAGCATTTT
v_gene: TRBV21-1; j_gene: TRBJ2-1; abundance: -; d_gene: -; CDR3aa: CASGGPRAFF; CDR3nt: TGTGCCAGCGGAGGACCGCGCGCGTTCTTC
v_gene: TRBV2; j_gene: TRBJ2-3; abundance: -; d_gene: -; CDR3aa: CASSERTATDTQYF; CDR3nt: TGTGCCAGCAGTGAGAGGACTGCCACAGATACGCAGTATTTT
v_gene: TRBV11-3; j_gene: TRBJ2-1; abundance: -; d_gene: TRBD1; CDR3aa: CASSQGTGGRNEQFF; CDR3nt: TGTGCCAGCAGCCAGGGGACAGGGGGCCGAAATGAGCAGTTCTTC
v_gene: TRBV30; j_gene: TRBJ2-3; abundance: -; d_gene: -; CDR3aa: CAWTGTDTQYF; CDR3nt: TGTGCCTGGACAGGAACAGATACGCAGTATTTT
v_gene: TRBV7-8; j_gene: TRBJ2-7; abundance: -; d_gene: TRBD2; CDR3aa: CASKRTSGSHEQYF; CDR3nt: TGTGCCAGCAAAAGGACTAGCGGGAGCCACGAGCAGTACTTC
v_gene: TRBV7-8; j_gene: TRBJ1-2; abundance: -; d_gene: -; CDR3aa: CASSQFGGVDGYTF; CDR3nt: TGTGCCAGCAGCCAATTTGGGGGGGTTGATGGCTACACCTTC
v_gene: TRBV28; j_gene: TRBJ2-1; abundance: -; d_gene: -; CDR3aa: CASSGRLGNEQFF; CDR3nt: TGTGCCAGCAGTGGCCGACTTGGCAATGAGCAGTTCTTC
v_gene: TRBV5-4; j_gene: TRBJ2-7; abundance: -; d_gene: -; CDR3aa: CASSLEGREQYF; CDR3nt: TGTGCCAGCAGCTTGGAAGGGAGGGAGCAGTACTTC
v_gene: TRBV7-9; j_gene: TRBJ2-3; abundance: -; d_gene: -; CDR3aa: CASSLTGSTDTQYF; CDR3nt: TGTGCCAGCAGCTTAACGGGGTCCACAGATACGCAGTATTTT
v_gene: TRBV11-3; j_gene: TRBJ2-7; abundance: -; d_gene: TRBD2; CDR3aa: CASSLTSGIQYF; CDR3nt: TGTGCCAGCAGCTTAACTAGCGGCATCCAGTACTTC
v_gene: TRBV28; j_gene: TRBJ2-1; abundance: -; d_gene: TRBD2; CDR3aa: CASTSEGRIAGVRKTNEQFF; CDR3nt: TGTGCCAGCACCTCAGAGGGACGGATAGCGGGAGTGAGAAAGACGAATGAGCAGTTCTTC
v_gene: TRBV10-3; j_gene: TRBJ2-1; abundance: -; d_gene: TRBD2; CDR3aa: CAISDPAGGSPNEQFF; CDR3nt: TGTGCCATCAGTGACCCCGCGGGAGGGTCCCCCAATGAGCAGTTCTTC
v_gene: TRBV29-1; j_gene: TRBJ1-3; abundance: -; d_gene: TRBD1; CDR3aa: CSVWDRGRSGNTIYF; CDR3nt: TGCAGCGTTTGGGACAGGGGGCGTTCTGGAAACACCATATATTTT
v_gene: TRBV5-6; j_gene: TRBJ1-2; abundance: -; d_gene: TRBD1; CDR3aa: CASSSTQGARYTF; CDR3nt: TGTGCCAGCAGCTCAACCCAGGGGGCGCGCTACACCTTC
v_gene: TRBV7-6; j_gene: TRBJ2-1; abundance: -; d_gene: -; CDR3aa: CASSSYYNEQFF; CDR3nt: TGTGCCAGCAGCTCTTACTACAATGAGCAGTTCTTC
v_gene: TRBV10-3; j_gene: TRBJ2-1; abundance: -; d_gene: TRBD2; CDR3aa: CAIRMASGRSSYNEQFF; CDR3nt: TGTGCCATCAGGATGGCTAGCGGGAGGAGCTCCTACAATGAGCAGTTCTTC
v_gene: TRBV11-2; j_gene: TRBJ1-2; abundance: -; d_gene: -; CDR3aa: CASRPFGQGGNYGYTF; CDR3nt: TGTGCCAGCAGGCCCTTTGGGCAGGGAGGGAACTATGGCTACACCTTC
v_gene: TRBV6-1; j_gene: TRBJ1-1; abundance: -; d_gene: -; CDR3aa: CASNRATQNTEAFF; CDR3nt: TGTGCCAGCAATCGGGCTACTCAGAACACTGAAGCTTTCTTT
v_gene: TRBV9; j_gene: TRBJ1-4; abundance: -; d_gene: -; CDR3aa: CASSVGPAFNEKLFF; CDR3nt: TGTGCCAGCAGCGTAGGACCGGCATTTAATGAAAAACTGTTTTTT
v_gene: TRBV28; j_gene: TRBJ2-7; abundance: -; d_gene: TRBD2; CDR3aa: CASAPPSGGWNEQYF; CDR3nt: TGTGCCAGCGCCCCGCCATCGGGAGGATGGAACGAGCAGTACTTC
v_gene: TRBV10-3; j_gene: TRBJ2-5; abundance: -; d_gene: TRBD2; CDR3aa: CAISVTSGTETQYF; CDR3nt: TGTGCCATCAGTGTGACTAGCGGGACAGAGACCCAGTACTTC
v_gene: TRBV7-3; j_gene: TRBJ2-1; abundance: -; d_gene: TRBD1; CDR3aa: CASSTDRGREQFF; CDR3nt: TGTGCCAGCAGCACAGACAGGGGGCGTGAGCAGTTCTTC
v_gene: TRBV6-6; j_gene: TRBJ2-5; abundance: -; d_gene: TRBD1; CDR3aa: CARPRAWDRGETQYF; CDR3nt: TGTGCCAGACCCAGGGCGTGGGACAGGGGAGAGACCCAGTACTTC
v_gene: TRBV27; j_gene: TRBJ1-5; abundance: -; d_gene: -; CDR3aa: CASSLVAGRSNQPQHF; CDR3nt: TGTGCCAGCAGTCTAGTGGCAGGTCGAAGCAATCAGCCCCAGCATTTT
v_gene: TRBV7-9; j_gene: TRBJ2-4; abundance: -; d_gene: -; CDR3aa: CASSLGPTGKNIQYF; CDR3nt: TGTGCCAGCAGCTTAGGTCCGACGGGCAAAAACATTCAGTACTTC
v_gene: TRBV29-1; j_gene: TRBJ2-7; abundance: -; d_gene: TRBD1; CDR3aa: CSVTGETYEQYF; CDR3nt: TGCAGCGTTACAGGGGAGACCTACGAGCAGTACTTC
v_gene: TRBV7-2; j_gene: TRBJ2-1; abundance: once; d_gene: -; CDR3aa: CASSRSGQVNEQFF; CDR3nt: TGTGCCAGCTCGAGGTCTGGGCAGGTGAATGAGCAGTTCTTC
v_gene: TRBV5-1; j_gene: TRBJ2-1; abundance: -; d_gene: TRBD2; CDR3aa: CASSLGVFAGGKNEQFF; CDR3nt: TGCGCCAGCAGCTTGGGGGTGTTCGCGGGAGGGAAGAATGAGCAGTTCTTC
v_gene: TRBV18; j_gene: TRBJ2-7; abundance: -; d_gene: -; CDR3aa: CASSPPGTYEQYF; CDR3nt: TGTGCCAGCTCACCACCAGGGACCTACGAGCAGTACTTC
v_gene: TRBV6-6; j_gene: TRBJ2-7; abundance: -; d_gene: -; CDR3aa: CASSYSRGRSYEQYF; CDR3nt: TGTGCCAGCAGTTACTCCCGCGGCCGCTCCTACGAGCAGTACTTC
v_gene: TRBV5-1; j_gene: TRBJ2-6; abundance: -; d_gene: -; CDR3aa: CASSLEGSGANVLTF; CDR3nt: TGCGCCAGCAGCTTGGAAGGCTCTGGGGCCAACGTCCTGACTTTC
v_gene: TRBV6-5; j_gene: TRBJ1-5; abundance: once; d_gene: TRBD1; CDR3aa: CASSYSPPGGGQPQHF; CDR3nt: TGTGCCAGCAGTTACTCCCCTCCAGGGGGCGGTCAGCCCCAGCATTTT
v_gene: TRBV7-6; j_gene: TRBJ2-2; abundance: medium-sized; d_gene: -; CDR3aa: CASSFRGPDWNTGELFF; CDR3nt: TGTGCCAGCAGCTTTAGGGGTCCCGACTGGAACACCGGGGAGCTGTTTTTT
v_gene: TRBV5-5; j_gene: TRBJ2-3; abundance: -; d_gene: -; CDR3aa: CASSSETSTDTQYF; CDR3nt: TGTGCCAGCAGCTCGGAAACAAGTACAGATACGCAGTATTTT
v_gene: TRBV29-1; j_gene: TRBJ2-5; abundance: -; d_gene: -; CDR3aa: CSVTRTDGRTQYF; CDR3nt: TGCAGCGTCACTAGGACAGACGGCCGGACCCAGTACTTC
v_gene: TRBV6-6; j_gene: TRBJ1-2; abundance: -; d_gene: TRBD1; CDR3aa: CASSPGTGSYGYTF; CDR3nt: TGTGCCAGCAGCCCCGGGACAGGATCCTATGGCTACACCTTC
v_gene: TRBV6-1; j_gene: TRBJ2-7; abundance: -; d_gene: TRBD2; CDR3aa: CASSALAGGPSEQYF; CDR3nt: TGTGCCAGCAGTGCGCTAGCGGGAGGGCCTAGTGAGCAGTACTTC
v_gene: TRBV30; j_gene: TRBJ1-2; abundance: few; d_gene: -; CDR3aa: CAWSVRRLYGYTF; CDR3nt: TGTGCCTGGAGTGTACGACGGCTCTATGGCTACACCTTC
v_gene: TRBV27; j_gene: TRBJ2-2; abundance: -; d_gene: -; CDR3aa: CASSTESRNTGELFF; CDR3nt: TGTGCCAGCAGTACAGAATCCCGGAACACCGGGGAGCTGTTTTTT
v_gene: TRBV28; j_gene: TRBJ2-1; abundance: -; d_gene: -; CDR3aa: CASKQGREQFF; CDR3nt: TGTGCCAGCAAACAGGGCCGAGAGCAGTTCTTC
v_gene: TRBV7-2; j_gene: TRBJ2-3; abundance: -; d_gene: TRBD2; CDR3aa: CASSLREGRADTQYF; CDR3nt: TGTGCCAGCAGCTTACGGGAGGGCCGAGCAGATACGCAGTATTTT
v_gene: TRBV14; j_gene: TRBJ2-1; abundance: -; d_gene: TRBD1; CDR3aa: CASSRPGTGIREQFF; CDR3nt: TGTGCCAGCAGCCGACCCGGGACAGGGATTAGGGAGCAGTTCTTC
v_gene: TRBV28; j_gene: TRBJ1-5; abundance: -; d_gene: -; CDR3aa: CASSAISGPQHF; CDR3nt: TGTGCCAGCAGCGCTATCAGTGGGCCCCAGCATTTT
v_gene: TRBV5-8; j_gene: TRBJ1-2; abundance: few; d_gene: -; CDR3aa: CASSSTDGNYGYTF; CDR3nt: TGTGCCAGCAGCTCCACGGACGGGAACTATGGCTACACCTTC
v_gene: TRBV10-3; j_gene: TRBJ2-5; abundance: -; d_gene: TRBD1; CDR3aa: CAISGDRGQETQYF; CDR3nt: TGTGCCATCAGTGGGGACAGGGGACAAGAGACCCAGTACTTC
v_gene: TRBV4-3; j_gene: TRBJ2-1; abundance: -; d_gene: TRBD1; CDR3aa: CASSQPGTDEQFF; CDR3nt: TGCGCCAGCAGCCAGCCTGGGACAGATGAGCAGTTCTTC
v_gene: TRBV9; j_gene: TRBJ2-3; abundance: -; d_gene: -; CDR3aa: CASSERTSGDTQYF; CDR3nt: TGTGCCAGCAGCGAGCGGACAAGTGGAGATACGCAGTATTTT
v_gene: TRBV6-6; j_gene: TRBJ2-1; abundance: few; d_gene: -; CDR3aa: CASRSYNEQFF; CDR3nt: TGTGCCAGCAGATCTTATAATGAGCAGTTCTTC
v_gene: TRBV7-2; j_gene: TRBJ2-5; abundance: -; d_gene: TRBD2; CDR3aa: CASSQMGLAGIQETQYF; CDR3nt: TGTGCCAGCAGCCAGATGGGACTAGCGGGTATCCAAGAGACCCAGTACTTC